This T cell receptor beta chain came from a study of blood T cell repertoires in COVID-19. Overall study context: The cDNA or gDNA used as material had been derived from T cells, B-cell-depleted T cells, or PBMCs.

CDR1 is SEHNR and CDR2 is FQNEAQ in the germline V gene (reference sequence). The ends lost 5 bases at V and 2 bases at J; junction bases unmatched: 14. This CDR3 has 17 residues. Source study methods: Reference gene primer amplification in the assay estimated nucleated cell counts. TCRdb's copy holds only in-frame clones and misses some; the assay was immunoSEQ multiplex PCR. The V and J calls and the clone size are those of that table, but D and trimming were determined from the DNA. The sample holds more than 40,000 clones, 70% to 90% seen once. The receptor was isolated from a human donor in a cohort sampled during active COVID-19. The donor label of this sample is uncertain. Sequenced material: peripheral blood. The chain has TRBV7-9 and TRBJ1-2; the match to TRBD1 covers 7 bases. The CDR3 DNA is TGTGCCAGCAGCCCAGGCGGAGAGGGGGCGCGGAACTATGGCTACACCTTC. Protein sequence: CASSPGGEGARNYGYTF.